Below are 17 T cell receptor beta chains sequenced from a single sample in a study of identical twins. One entry per CDR3 protein results from TCRdb running MiXCR on the 5' RACE reads. The sample has 500,000 or so distinct CDR3 sequences, roughly an eighth seen once; the top ten hold approximately 1%. These sequences were also reported in another study, on yellow fever vaccine responses in identical twins.

The sequenced sample consisted of CD4+ T cells sorted from blood. These receptors were obtained from a woman between 18 and 29 years old in good health.

This clonotype was counted a few times. This chain joins TRBV5-1 and TRBJ2-5, with 10 bases matching TRBD1. The V and J ends lost 0 bases and 4 bases, in that order; junction bases with no gene match: 3. This CDR3 has 15 amino acids. In germline, CDR1 is SGHRS, CDR2 YFSETQ. CDR3 bases: TGCGCCAGCAGCTTGGAGTGGACAGGGGGAGAGACCCAGTACTTC. Translating it yields CASSLEWTGGETQYF. The full variable domain, in which reference TRBV5-1 and TRBJ2-5 provide the parts outside the CDR3, is KAGVTQTPRYLIKTRGQQVTLSCSPISGHRSVSWYQQTPGQGLQFLFEYFSETQRNKGNFPGRFSGRQFSNSRSEMNVSTLELGDSALYLCASSLEWTGGETQYFGPGTRLLVL.

The chain carries TRBV10-3 and TRBJ2-7; 11 positions match TRBD1. The germline V gene has CDR1 ENHRY and CDR2 SYGVKD. The CDR3 spans 15 residues. With V trimmed by 7 bases and J by 0 bases, 5 bases remained unmatched. CDR3 bases: TGTGCCATCACCTCCGGGACAGGGGGCTCCTACGAGCAGTACTTC. Translation gives CAITSGTGGSYEQYF.

The V and J genes are TRBV14 and TRBJ2-3; no reliable D call. The germline CDR1 and CDR2 sequences are SGHDN and FVKESK. V shed 4 bases and J shed 1 base, with 9 bases lying between them. This CDR3 is 14 amino acids long. CDR3 residues: CASSRRPGTDTQYF. CDR3 coding DNA: TGTGCCAGCAGCCGACGCCCGGGCACAGATACGCAGTATTTT.

In this sample, this clonotype turned up a few times. V gene TRBV20-1 combines with J gene TRBJ2-3; possible D gene TRBD2, 6 bases. The CDR3 is 13 residues long. Trimming removed 3 bases at V and 4 bases at J, with 11 bases between. Germline loops: CDR1 DFQATT, CDR2 SNEGSKA (reference sequence). The CDR3 loop is CSAREGYPDTQYF. The CDR3 coding sequence is TGCAGTGCTAGGGAGGGGTACCCAGATACGCAGTATTTT.

This clonotype came up a few times. V is TRBV20-1 and J is TRBJ2-3; 7 bases line up with TRBD2. Losses at the gene ends were 0 bases for V and 7 bases for J; bases not matched to a gene: 10. Germline V gene lookup returns CDR1 DFQATT and CDR2 SNEGSKA (reference sequence). The CDR3 totals 15 residues. Here the CDR3 reads CSAREAGEIKNTQYF. The CDR3 DNA sequence: TGCAGTGCTAGAGAGGCGGGGGAGATTAAGAATACGCAGTATTTT.

This chain uses TRBV7-2 with TRBJ2-6; TRBD2 matches at 10 bases. With V trimmed by 1 base and J by 0 bases, 3 bases remained unmatched. CDR1 is SGHTA and CDR2 is FQGNSA in the germline V gene. The CDR3 consists of 18 residues. DNA of the CDR3: TGTGCCAGCAGCTTAGGACTAGCGGGCTCCTCTGGGGCCAACGTCCTGACTTTC. Protein sequence: CASSLGLAGSSGANVLTF. Combining the CDR3 with reference TRBV7-2 and TRBJ2-6 gives the whole variable domain GAGVSQSPSNKVTEKGKDVELRCDPISGHTALYWYRQSLGQGLEFLIYFQGNSAPDKSGLPSDRFSAERTGGSVSTLTIQRTQQEDSAVYLCASSLGLAGSSGANVLTFGAGSRLTVL.

This chain joins TRBV19 and TRBJ2-2, with D maybe TRBD2 (6 bases). Germline CDR1 LNHDA, CDR2 SQIVND (reference sequence). Deletions cut 4 bases from V and 3 bases from J, with 9 bases between. The CDR3 runs to 14 residues. CDR3 bases: TGTGCCAGTAGTAGCGGGACCGACACCGGGGAGCTGTTTTTT. Amino acids: CASSSGTDTGELFF. The variable domain in full, completed from reference TRBV19 and TRBJ2-2, reads DGGITQSPKYLFRKEGQNVTLSCEQNLNHDAMYWYRQDPGQGLRLIYYSQIVNDFQKGDIAEGYSVSREKKESFPLTVTSAQKNPTAFYLCASSSGTDTGELFFGEGSRLTVL.

CDR3 residues: CASSYFGEATDTQYF. CDR3 coding DNA: TGTGCCAGCAGTTACTTCGGGGAGGCCACAGATACGCAGTATTTT. The chain combines TRBV6-5 with TRBJ2-3; maybe TRBD2 (6 bases). The germline V gene has CDR1 MNHEY and CDR2 SVGAGI. V lost 1 base to trimming and J lost 2 bases, with 10 bases between them. There are 15 residues in the CDR3.

The J gene is TRBJ2-3, the V gene TRBV15; TRBD2 is a possible D gene (6 bases). Looked up from germline, CDR1 is LNHNV and CDR2 is YYDKDF (reference sequence). V was trimmed by 1 base and J by 2 bases, leaving 13 bases between them. CDR3 length: 16 residues. The CDR3 is CATSRVRGLITDTQYF. CDR3 in DNA: TGTGCCACCAGCAGAGTTAGGGGACTCATCACAGATACGCAGTATTTT.

There are a few counts of this clonotype. The chain has TRBV10-1 and TRBJ2-2, with D unclear. CDR3 size: 18 residues. With 2 bases removed from V and 3 bases from J, the gap between germline ends came to 19 bases. CDR1 WNHNN and CDR2 SYGVQD come from the germline V gene (reference sequence). Here the CDR3 reads CASSELPRRPRDTGELFF. CDR3 sequence (DNA): TGCGCCAGCAGTGAGCTTCCACGCCGTCCTAGGGACACCGGGGAGCTGTTTTTT.

This clonotype was counted between two and nine times. This sequence joins TRBV12-3 or TRBV12-4 and TRBJ2-1; TRBD2 matches at 9 bases. The CDR3 loop spans 14 amino acids. V was clipped by 6 bases and J by 6 bases; unmatched bases: 6. The CDR3 protein is CASRPLAGRNEQFF. The CDR3 DNA is TGTGCCAGCAGGCCCCTAGCGGGGCGCAATGAGCAGTTCTTC.

This clonotype has only a few counts. This chain connects TRBV20-1 to TRBJ2-3, with D possibly matching TRBD2 (7 bases). The germline CDR1 and CDR2 sequences are DFQATT and SNEGSKA (reference sequence). The length of the CDR3 is 15 residues. Trimming pared 3 bases from V and 1 base from J, leaving 14 bases between. CDR3 sequence reads: CSARGGGWGTDTQYF. DNA for the CDR3: TGCAGTGCTAGGGGAGGGGGTTGGGGCACAGATACGCAGTATTTT.

The V gene is TRBV12-3 or TRBV12-4, the J gene TRBJ1-6; D perhaps matches TRBD1 (6 bases). V gave up 1 base and J gave up 5 bases, with 12 bases separating them. This CDR3 region has 16 residues. This CDR3 is CASSLGTGTHNSPLHF. The CDR3 DNA sequence: TGTGCCAGCAGTTTAGGCACCGGGACACATAATTCACCCCTCCACTTT.

The chain couples TRBV7-2 to TRBJ2-3; D unresolved. CDR1 and CDR2 (germline): SGHTA, FQGNSA. The CDR3 covers 16 residues. V was pared by 2 bases and J by 2 bases, with 14 bases between. The chain's CDR3 is CASSLSGQLNTDTQYF. CDR3 bases: TGTGCCAGCAGCTTATCCGGCCAGCTCAACACAGATACGCAGTATTTT.

The genes are TRBV29-1 and TRBJ2-7, with 10 bases aligning to TRBD1. Germline V gene sequence: CDR1 SQVTM, CDR2 ANQGSEA. V dropped 6 bases and J dropped 3; count of bases not matched to a gene: 2. There are 12 residues in the CDR3. DNA for the CDR3: TGCAGCGTCCGGACAGGGGGCTACGAGCAGTACTTC. Its protein product is CSVRTGGYEQYF.

V is TRBV5-6 and J is TRBJ2-1; 10 nucleotides align to TRBD2. The V segment lost 0 bases and the J segment 13 bases; nucleotides outside the gene matches: 7. This CDR3 spans 14 amino acids. From germline, CDR1 is SGHDT and CDR2 YYEEEE. CDR3 loop: CASSLALAGARQFF. The DNA of the CDR3 is TGTGCCAGCAGCTTGGCGCTAGCGGGGGCCCGACAGTTCTTC.

This clonotype appeared a few times. The rearrangement links TRBV7-2 to TRBJ1-1; D uncertain. V shed 1 base and J shed 2 bases, with 8 bases lying between them. The CDR3 sequence is 14 residues long. Germline assignment: CDR1 SGHTA and CDR2 FQGNSA. The CDR3 nucleotides are TGTGCCAGCAGCTTAGGGGTGGTAAACACTGAAGCTTTCTTT. It translates to CASSLGVVNTEAFF.